These 5 T cell receptor beta chains were all obtained from the same sample, sequenced in a study of blood T cells in healthy people across ages. Using a J-beta primer mix together with a sample-barcoded 5' primer, a second PCR was run for roughly 6 to 12 cycles. TCRdb reprocessed the 5' RACE reads with MiXCR, giving one entry per CDR3 protein. Counted here are about a million distinct CDR3 sequences, 51% occurring once; the ten biggest clones make up about a fifth. Sequenced input: blood. The receptors shown here come from a woman aged 55-69 years in good health.

The chain carries TRBV7-2 and TRBJ1-5; unclear D gene. The CDR3 is 14 residues long. Germline V CDR1 and CDR2: SGHTA, FQGNSA. Between the trimmed V and J ends, which lost 4 bases and 5 bases, there was a span of 12 bases. The CDR3 DNA follows: TGTGCCAGCAGCTCCCCAACCGGGGATCAGCCCCAGCATTTT. Protein product: CASSSPTGDQPQHF.

The rearrangement joins TRBV20-1 to TRBJ2-3; D is possibly TRBD1 (5 bases). Between the trimmed V and J ends, which lost 0 bases and 2 bases, there was a span of 12 bases. Germline V gene data show CDR1 as DFQATT and CDR2 as SNEGSKA (reference sequence). This CDR3 has 15 residues. CDR3 sequence: CSARDGWGDTDTQYF. Here the CDR3 DNA reads TGCAGTGCTAGAGATGGCTGGGGCGACACAGATACGCAGTATTTT.

The chain has TRBV5-5 and TRBJ2-4, with D possibly being TRBD1 (7 bases). Trimming shortened V by 4 bases and J by 0 bases, and 17 bases separated the two germline ends. The CDR3 totals 17 residues. Germline CDR1 reads SGHKS; CDR2 reads YYEKEE (reference sequence). CDR3 sequence reads: CASSMEGATEAKNIQYF. The CDR3 bases are TGTGCCAGCAGCATGGAGGGGGCGACGGAAGCCAAAAACATTCAGTACTTC.

The chain employs TRBV29-1 and TRBJ2-3, with 9 positions matching TRBD2. Germline trimming cut 8 bases from V and 4 bases from J; bases unmatched to any gene: 13. In germline, CDR1 is SQVTM, CDR2 ANQGSEA. This CDR3 is 15 amino acids long. CDR3 region: CSPKRAGGPSDTQYF. CDR3 DNA sequence: TGCAGCCCAAAGCGGGCGGGAGGGCCCTCAGATACGCAGTATTTT.

This chain joins TRBV20-1 and TRBJ2-7; 10 bases are shared with TRBD1. The CDR3 sequence is 14 residues long. Trimming at V came to 4 bases and at J to 10 bases, leaving 13 bases not matched to a gene. Germline V lookup: CDR1 DFQATT, CDR2 SNEGSKA (reference sequence). The CDR3 coding sequence is TGCAGTGCTACAATCGAGGACAGGGGGTCGGGTCAGTACTTC. Its translation: CSATIEDRGSGQYF.